The rows below give T cell receptor beta chains drawn from one sample of a study of blood T cells in healthy people across ages. TCRdb fed the 5' RACE reads into MiXCR, producing one record per CDR3 protein. Here the sample spans roughly 900,000 distinct CDR3 sequences, roughly 43% being singletons. Sequencing input: blood. The receptor set was obtained from a man aged 25-40 years in good health. CDR3s include the opening cysteine and the closing phenylalanine or tryptophan. Each record gives: D gene, J gene, V gene, clone size, CDR3 DNA, CDR3 protein. The D gene is left open where the match is weak. The size entry is marked missing in some rows and otherwise reads once, few, many or a size class.

d_call: TRBD1; j_call: TRBJ1-2; v_call: TRBV13; clone_size: .; cdr3_nt: TGTGCCAGCAGCTTGAGACAGGGGTCTAACTATGGCTACACCTTC; cdr3_aa: CASSLRQGSNYGYTF
d_call: TRBD1; j_call: TRBJ1-2; v_call: TRBV7-8; clone_size: few; cdr3_nt: TGTGCCAGCAGCCCAACGACAGGGTCTAGAACGCGGAACACCTTC; cdr3_aa: CASSPTTGSRTRNTF
d_call: .; j_call: TRBJ1-2; v_call: TRBV6-5; clone_size: .; cdr3_nt: TGTGCCAGCAGTTACGGGGGAAGGTCGGGTGGCTACACCTTC; cdr3_aa: CASSYGGRSGGYTF
d_call: .; j_call: TRBJ2-3; v_call: TRBV6-5; clone_size: .; cdr3_nt: TGTGCCAGCAGGCGCGGGGTCAGCACAGATACGCAGTATTTT; cdr3_aa: CASRRGVSTDTQYF
d_call: TRBD1; j_call: TRBJ2-7; v_call: TRBV28; clone_size: medium-sized; cdr3_nt: TGTGCCAGCAGTGGATGGGGACAGAGTTACGAGCAGTACTTC; cdr3_aa: CASSGWGQSYEQYF
d_call: .; j_call: TRBJ1-2; v_call: TRBV12-3/TRBV12-4; clone_size: .; cdr3_nt: TGTGCCAGCAGCTACGCCGGGACGCCCAACTATGGCTACACCTTC; cdr3_aa: CASSYAGTPNYGYTF
d_call: .; j_call: TRBJ2-3; v_call: TRBV7-2; clone_size: .; cdr3_nt: TGTGCCAGCAGCTTAGTTCGGGGTTTTGATAGCACAGATACGCAGTATTTT; cdr3_aa: CASSLVRGFDSTDTQYF
d_call: .; j_call: TRBJ2-3; v_call: TRBV14; clone_size: few; cdr3_nt: TGTGCCAGCAGCCCCGTTGTCAGCACAGATACGCAGTATTTT; cdr3_aa: CASSPVVSTDTQYF
d_call: .; j_call: TRBJ1-1; v_call: TRBV30; clone_size: .; cdr3_nt: TGTGCCTGGAGTGGGGGAGCAGCTAACACTGAAGCTTTCTTT; cdr3_aa: CAWSGGAANTEAFF
d_call: TRBD1; j_call: TRBJ1-5; v_call: TRBV20-1; clone_size: .; cdr3_nt: TGCAGTGTGCCACAGGGGTGGAATCAGCCCCAGCATTTT; cdr3_aa: CSVPQGWNQPQHF
d_call: .; j_call: TRBJ2-3; v_call: TRBV20-1; clone_size: .; cdr3_nt: TGCAGTGCTGAAAAACCGACAGGTCCAGATACGCAGTATTTT; cdr3_aa: CSAEKPTGPDTQYF
d_call: .; j_call: TRBJ2-2; v_call: TRBV6-6; clone_size: .; cdr3_nt: TGTGCCAGCATGAGCGGAACGCTAGCGAACACCGGGGAGCTGTTTTTT; cdr3_aa: CASMSGTLANTGELFF
d_call: .; j_call: TRBJ1-5; v_call: TRBV10-3; clone_size: .; cdr3_nt: TGTGCCATCAGTGAGTCGGCCGGGGCAGATTATAGCAATCAGCCCCAGCATTTT; cdr3_aa: CAISESAGADYSNQPQHF
d_call: .; j_call: TRBJ1-2; v_call: TRBV5-1; clone_size: .; cdr3_nt: TGCGCCAGCAGCTTGAACGGAGAGTCTGGCTACACCTTC; cdr3_aa: CASSLNGESGYTF
d_call: TRBD2; j_call: TRBJ2-7; v_call: TRBV7-3; clone_size: .; cdr3_nt: TGTGCCAGCAGCTTTTTAGCGGGGGGGCGAAATGAGCAGTACTTC; cdr3_aa: CASSFLAGGRNEQYF
d_call: TRBD1; j_call: TRBJ2-1; v_call: TRBV6-2/TRBV6-3; clone_size: .; cdr3_nt: TGTGCCAGCAGAACAGGGGGCTATGAGCAGTTCTTC; cdr3_aa: CASRTGGYEQFF
d_call: TRBD2; j_call: TRBJ2-1; v_call: TRBV7-9; clone_size: .; cdr3_nt: TGTGCCAGCAGCTCGGGACTAGCGGGGGCCTACTACAATGAGCAGTTCTTC; cdr3_aa: CASSSGLAGAYYNEQFF
d_call: TRBD1; j_call: TRBJ2-7; v_call: TRBV15; clone_size: few; cdr3_nt: TGTGCCACCAGCCCCAGGACAGGGTACCACGAGCAGTACTTC; cdr3_aa: CATSPRTGYHEQYF
d_call: .; j_call: TRBJ1-2; v_call: TRBV28; clone_size: few; cdr3_nt: TGTGCCAGCACGGGCGCCTATGGCTACACCTTC; cdr3_aa: CASTGAYGYTF
d_call: TRBD1; j_call: TRBJ2-1; v_call: TRBV7-9; clone_size: .; cdr3_nt: TGTGCCAGCAGCTCTGGACAGGGCTTCGTTGGGCAGTTCTTC; cdr3_aa: CASSSGQGFVGQFF
d_call: TRBD1; j_call: TRBJ2-2; v_call: TRBV28; clone_size: .; cdr3_nt: TGTGCCAGCAGTTCTCCGGGACAGGGTACCGGGGAGCTGTTTTTT; cdr3_aa: CASSSPGQGTGELFF
d_call: .; j_call: TRBJ2-7; v_call: TRBV9; clone_size: .; cdr3_nt: TGTGCCAGCAGCTCCCGACTGGCATCCTACGAGCAGTACTTC; cdr3_aa: CASSSRLASYEQYF
d_call: .; j_call: TRBJ1-3; v_call: TRBV7-2; clone_size: once; cdr3_nt: TGTGCCAGCAGCGTAACAGGGTCCGGAAACACCATATATTTT; cdr3_aa: CASSVTGSGNTIYF
d_call: TRBD1; j_call: TRBJ2-5; v_call: TRBV4-1; clone_size: few; cdr3_nt: TGCGCCAGCAGCCAAGCTCGACAGGGGGCCCGAGAGACCCAGTACTTC; cdr3_aa: CASSQARQGARETQYF
d_call: .; j_call: TRBJ2-7; v_call: TRBV29-1; clone_size: many; cdr3_nt: TGCAGCGTTGTTGGGTCATCCGGGGATGAGCAGTACTTC; cdr3_aa: CSVVGSSGDEQYF
d_call: .; j_call: TRBJ1-4; v_call: TRBV12-3/TRBV12-4; clone_size: few; cdr3_nt: TGTGCCAGCAGTTTTCCCGGGCAGCCGAATGAAAAACTGTTTTTT; cdr3_aa: CASSFPGQPNEKLFF
d_call: TRBD2; j_call: TRBJ2-1; v_call: TRBV7-8; clone_size: many; cdr3_nt: TGTGCCAGCAGCCCTAGCGGGGGGGCATCCTCCGAGCAGTTCTTC; cdr3_aa: CASSPSGGASSEQFF
d_call: TRBD1; j_call: TRBJ2-7; v_call: TRBV3-1; clone_size: .; cdr3_nt: TGTGCCAGCAGCCCCTGGGACAGGAAGACCTACGAGCAGTACTTC; cdr3_aa: CASSPWDRKTYEQYF
d_call: .; j_call: TRBJ2-1; v_call: TRBV20-1; clone_size: .; cdr3_nt: TGCAGTGCTAGAGATTTGGCTACCCCGAGGTACAATGAGCAGTTCTTC; cdr3_aa: CSARDLATPRYNEQFF
d_call: .; j_call: TRBJ1-6; v_call: TRBV20-1; clone_size: .; cdr3_nt: TGCAGTGCTAGGTCAGGGGAGAATTCACCCCTCCACTTT; cdr3_aa: CSARSGENSPLHF
d_call: .; j_call: TRBJ2-3; v_call: TRBV3-1; clone_size: few; cdr3_nt: TGTGCCAGCAGCCAAGCTAGGGGTGTTACAGATACGCAGTATTTT; cdr3_aa: CASSQARGVTDTQYF
d_call: .; j_call: TRBJ2-1; v_call: TRBV5-1; clone_size: once; cdr3_nt: TGCGCCAGCAGCTTGGGCTCTAGCACGTTGGTTGAGCAGTTCTTC; cdr3_aa: CASSLGSSTLVEQFF
d_call: .; j_call: TRBJ2-3; v_call: TRBV4-2; clone_size: .; cdr3_nt: TGTGCCAGCAGCCAAGAACGGACCGGGACTTACACAGATACGCAGTATTTT; cdr3_aa: CASSQERTGTYTDTQYF
d_call: .; j_call: TRBJ2-5; v_call: TRBV7-8; clone_size: .; cdr3_nt: TGTGCCAGCAGCCACGTCCGGGACCAAGAGACCCAGTACTTC; cdr3_aa: CASSHVRDQETQYF
d_call: .; j_call: TRBJ2-7; v_call: TRBV20-1; clone_size: few; cdr3_nt: TGCAGTGCAACGGACGAAGCCTACGAGCAGTACTTC; cdr3_aa: CSATDEAYEQYF
d_call: TRBD2; j_call: TRBJ2-3; v_call: TRBV12-3/TRBV12-4; clone_size: .; cdr3_nt: TGTGCCAGCAGTTTATCACTAGCGGGGGGAGCAGATACGCAGTATTTT; cdr3_aa: CASSLSLAGGADTQYF
d_call: .; j_call: TRBJ2-2; v_call: TRBV28; clone_size: .; cdr3_nt: TGTGCCAGCAGTTTAGTGTCAGGGCAGGTGAACACCGGGGAGCTGTTTTTT; cdr3_aa: CASSLVSGQVNTGELFF
d_call: .; j_call: TRBJ2-5; v_call: TRBV9; clone_size: .; cdr3_nt: TGTGCCAGCAGCCCCCGACCCGATAACCAAGAGACCCAGTACTTC; cdr3_aa: CASSPRPDNQETQYF
d_call: TRBD2; j_call: TRBJ2-5; v_call: TRBV27; clone_size: .; cdr3_nt: TGTGCCAGCAGTTCTAGAAGACTAGCGGACTACAATGAGCAGTACTTC; cdr3_aa: CASSSRRLADYNEQYF
d_call: TRBD1; j_call: TRBJ1-2; v_call: TRBV20-1; clone_size: .; cdr3_nt: TGCAGTGCTAGTCTGGCAGGGCAGGGGGTCTATGGCTACACCTTC; cdr3_aa: CSASLAGQGVYGYTF